This T cell receptor (beta chain) came from a study of T cells in Graves' hyperthyroidism and ophthalmopathy. RNA transcripts provided the source from which TCR beta CDR3 regions were amplified. The primer set for the first-round RT-PCR of the TCR CDR3 was HTBI. TCRdb re-derived calls from the multiplex PCR reads in MiXCR, one entry per CDR3 protein. This table holds hundreds of thousands of distinct CDR3 sequences, 15% to 20% found once. This clonotype was picked up a small number of times. Germline values: CDR1 DFQATT, CDR2 SNEGSKA (reference sequence). With V trimmed by 0 bases and J by 5 bases, 9 bases remained unmatched. This CDR3 is built from 15 residues.

Sequenced sample: blood. This chain connects TRBV20-1 to TRBJ2-7; TRBD1 matches 8 bases. This clonotype was sampled from a woman younger than 45 with Graves' hyperthyroidism. The CDR3 DNA follows: TGCAGTGCTAGAGACGCGGACAGGGAGTACCACGAGCAGTACTTC. Protein: CSARDADREYHEQYF.